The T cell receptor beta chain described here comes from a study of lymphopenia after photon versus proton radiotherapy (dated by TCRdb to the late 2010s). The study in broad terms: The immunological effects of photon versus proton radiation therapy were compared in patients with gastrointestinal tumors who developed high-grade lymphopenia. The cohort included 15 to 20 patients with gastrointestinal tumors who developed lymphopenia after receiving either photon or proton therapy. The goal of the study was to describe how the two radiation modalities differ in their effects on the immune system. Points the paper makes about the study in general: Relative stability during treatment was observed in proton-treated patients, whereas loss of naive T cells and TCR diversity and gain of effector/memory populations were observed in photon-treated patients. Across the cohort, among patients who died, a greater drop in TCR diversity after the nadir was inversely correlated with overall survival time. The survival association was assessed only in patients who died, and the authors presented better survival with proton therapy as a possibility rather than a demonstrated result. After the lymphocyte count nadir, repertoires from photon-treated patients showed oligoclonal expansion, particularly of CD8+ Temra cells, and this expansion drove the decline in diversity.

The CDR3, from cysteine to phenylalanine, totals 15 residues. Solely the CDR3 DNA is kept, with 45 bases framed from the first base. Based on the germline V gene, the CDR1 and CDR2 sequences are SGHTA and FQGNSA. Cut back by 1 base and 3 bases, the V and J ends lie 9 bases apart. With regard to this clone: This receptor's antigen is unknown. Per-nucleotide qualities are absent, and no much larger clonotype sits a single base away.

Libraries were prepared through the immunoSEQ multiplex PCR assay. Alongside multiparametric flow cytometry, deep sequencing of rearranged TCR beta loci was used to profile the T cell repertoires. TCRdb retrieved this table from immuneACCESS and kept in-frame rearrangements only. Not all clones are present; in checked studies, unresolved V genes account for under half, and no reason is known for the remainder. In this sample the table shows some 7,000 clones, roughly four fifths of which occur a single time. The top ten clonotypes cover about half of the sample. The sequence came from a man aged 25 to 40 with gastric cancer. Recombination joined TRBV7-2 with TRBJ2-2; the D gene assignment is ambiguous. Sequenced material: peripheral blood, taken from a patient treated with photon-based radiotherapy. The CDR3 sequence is CASSLGRSDTGELFF. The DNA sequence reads TGTGCCAGCAGCTTAGGCCGGTCAGACACCGGGGAGCTGTTTTTT.